The rows below give T cell receptor beta chains drawn from one sample of a study of blood T cell repertoires in COVID-19. Repertoires were generated with immunoSEQ multiplex PCR, while TCRdb's copy carries only in-frame clones and drops some. The table shows 150,000 to 200,000 clones, with over 75% occurring only once. The sequenced material came from peripheral blood. These receptors all stem from a man aged 60 to 69 with acute or convalescent COVID-19. CDR3s include the opening cysteine and the closing phenylalanine or tryptophan. A D gene is named only where the DNA matches it firmly. The listing skips clone size in some rows; elsewhere it reads once, few, many or a size class.

D gene,V gene,clone size,J gene,CDR3 protein,CDR3 DNA
TRBD1,TRBV10-3,few,TRBJ1-5,CAISPTGGGSNQPQHF,TGTGCCATCAGTCCGACAGGGGGGGGGAGCAATCAGCCCCAGCATTTT
TRBD1,TRBV6-5,NA,TRBJ2-5,CASSYRQGEWETQYF,TGTGCCAGCAGTTACCGACAGGGGGAATGGGAGACCCAGTACTTC
TRBD2,TRBV5-1,NA,TRBJ2-3,CASSPGTSGTADTQYF,TGCGCCAGCAGCCCTGGGACTAGCGGGACCGCAGATACGCAGTATTTT
NA,TRBV10-3,once,TRBJ2-1,CAINPDYSYNEQFF,TGTGCCATCAATCCGGACTACTCCTACAATGAGCAGTTCTTC
NA,TRBV7-9,NA,TRBJ2-7,CASRPPPRVGYEQYF,TGTGCCAGCAGACCCCCCCCCAGGGTTGGGTACGAGCAGTACTTC
NA,TRBV12-2,NA,TRBJ2-3,CASRIGLAGVTDTQYF,TGTGCAAGTCGCATCGGACTAGCGGGAGTGACAGATACGCAGTATTTT
NA,TRBV19,NA,TRBJ1-1,CASSIMEGRGSAFF,TGTGCCAGTAGTATAATGGAAGGCAGAGGTTCAGCTTTCTTT
TRBD2,TRBV7-2,NA,TRBJ2-5,CATRASGSGVETQYF,TGTGCTACCAGGGCTAGCGGGAGCGGAGTAGAGACCCAGTACTTC
NA,TRBV5-5,NA,TRBJ2-7,CASSLEGDQLISYEQYF,TGTGCCAGCAGCTTGGAGGGGGACCAGCTAATTTCCTACGAGCAGTACTTC
TRBD1,TRBV4-3,NA,TRBJ2-7,CASSSVRDREYEQYF,TGCGCCAGCAGCTCCGTCCGGGACAGGGAGTACGAGCAGTACTTC
NA,TRBV18,NA,TRBJ1-5,CASSLQQGNQPQHF,TGTGCCAGCTCACTCCAACAGGGAAATCAGCCCCAGCATTTT
NA,TRBV3-1/TRBV3-2,few,TRBJ1-1,CASSQGVNTEAFF,TGTGCCAGCAGCCAGGGAGTGAACACTGAAGCTTTCTTT
TRBD2,TRBV27,NA,TRBJ2-1,CASSLSVSGSRGWRQFF,TGTGCCAGCAGTTTATCGGTTAGCGGGAGTCGGGGGTGGAGGCAGTTCTTC
TRBD2,TRBV29-1,NA,TRBJ2-7,CSPYPAGVGEQYF,TGCAGCCCCTACCCAGCGGGAGTGGGGGAGCAGTACTTC
NA,TRBV19,once,TRBJ1-1,CASSRGLSLNTEAFF,TGTGCCAGTAGTAGGGGACTGAGTTTGAACACTGAAGCTTTCTTT
NA,TRBV2,NA,TRBJ2-7,CASRDQFYEQYF,TGTGCCAGCCGGGATCAATTCTACGAGCAGTACTTC
TRBD1,TRBV19,NA,TRBJ1-1,CASKRSGGERTEAFF,TGTGCCAGTAAGCGGTCAGGGGGCGAGAGAACTGAAGCTTTCTTT
TRBD1,TRBV28,NA,TRBJ1-2,CASSLRGRGYGYTF,TGTGCCAGCAGTTTAAGGGGGCGAGGCTATGGCTACACCTTC
NA,TRBV19,NA,TRBJ1-4,CASRWLEKLFF,TGTGCCAGTAGGTGGCTTGAAAAACTGTTTTTT
NA,TRBV21-1,NA,TRBJ2-7,CASSDWRTGDGTYEQYF,TGTGCCAGCAGCGACTGGCGGACAGGCGATGGGACCTACGAGCAGTACTTC
TRBD2,TRBV7-2,once,TRBJ2-3,CASSPGLAEDTQYF,TGTGCCAGCAGCCCCGGACTAGCGGAGGATACGCAGTATTTT
TRBD1,TRBV9,NA,TRBJ2-5,CASSPRTGYPQETQYF,TGTGCCAGCAGCCCACGGACAGGGTACCCTCAGGAGACCCAGTACTTC
TRBD2,TRBV28,NA,TRBJ2-7,CASMGAGSGHYEQYF,TGTGCCAGCATGGGAGCGGGAAGTGGGCACTACGAGCAGTACTTC
NA,TRBV28,once,TRBJ2-1,CASSFLSGTYNEQFF,TGTGCCAGCAGTTTTTTGAGCGGCACCTACAATGAGCAGTTCTTC